Each of the 4 T cell receptor beta chains below was sequenced from the same sample in a study of cytomegalovirus exposure and HLA in healthy donors. Amplification used 60 Vbeta primers and 13 Jbeta primers. Data came from immunoSEQ multiplex PCR; TCRdb stores just in-frame clones and leaves some out. The sample consists of 130,000 to 150,000 clones, around 77% of them appearing once. Sequences were obtained from PBMCs. The source is a man between 25 and 39 years old in good health and CMV-seronegative.

Details on this clone: In the same sample, other DNA sequences code for this CDR3. V gene TRBV6-5 combines with J gene TRBJ2-3, with TRBD1 as a possible D gene (5 bases). There are 13 residues in the CDR3. Germline V gives CDR1 MNHEY, CDR2 SVGAGI. V lost 6 bases to trimming and J lost 2 bases, with 9 bases between them. For the CDR3, the DNA is TGTGCCAGCAGGGAAGGGGCCACAGATACGCAGTATTTT. This sequence encodes CASREGATDTQYF.

The chain uses TRBV29-1 and TRBJ1-1; weak D call: TRBD1 (5 bases). With 8 bases removed from V and 9 bases from J, the gap between germline ends came to 13 bases. CDR3 length: 10 amino acids. Germline-derived CDR1 and CDR2 are SQVTM and ANQGSEA. The CDR3: CSIFSGQAFF. The CDR3 bases are TGCAGCATCTTTTCAGGGCAAGCTTTCTTT.

The chain uses TRBV5-6 and TRBJ1-1; 7 nucleotides line up with TRBD1. V gave up 0 bases and J gave up 2 bases; unmatched junction bases: 10. This CDR3 is 17 amino acids long. Germline assignment: CDR1 SGHDT and CDR2 YYEEEE. As DNA, the CDR3 is TGTGCCAGCAGCTTGGGGTTGAGGGGACAGAGAAACACTGAAGCTTTCTTT. Translation: CASSLGLRGQRNTEAFF.

This clone was seen a handful of times. The chain links TRBV18 to TRBJ1-4, with TRBD1 matching 7 bases. Germline CDR1 KGHSH, CDR2 LQKENI. Trimming at V came to 3 bases and at J to 5 bases, leaving 3 bases not matched to a gene. The CDR3 runs 14 residues. CDR3 DNA: TGTGCCAGCTCACCCGACAGGGTAAATGAAAAACTGTTTTTT. This sequence encodes CASSPDRVNEKLFF.